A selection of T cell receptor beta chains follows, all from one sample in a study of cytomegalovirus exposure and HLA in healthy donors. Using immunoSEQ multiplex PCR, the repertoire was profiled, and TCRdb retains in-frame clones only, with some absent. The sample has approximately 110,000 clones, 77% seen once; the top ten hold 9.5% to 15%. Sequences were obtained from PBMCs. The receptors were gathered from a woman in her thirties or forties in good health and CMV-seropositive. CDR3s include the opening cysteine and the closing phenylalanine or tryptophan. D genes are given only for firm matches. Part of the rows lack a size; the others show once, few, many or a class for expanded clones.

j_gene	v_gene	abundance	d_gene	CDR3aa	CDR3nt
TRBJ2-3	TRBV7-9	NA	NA	CASSFSLPTDTQYF	TGTGCCAGCAGCTTTTCTCTCCCCACAGATACGCAGTATTTT
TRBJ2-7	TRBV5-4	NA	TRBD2	CASSLEDGTSSEQYF	TGTGCCAGCAGCTTGGAAGACGGGACTAGTAGCGAGCAGTACTTC
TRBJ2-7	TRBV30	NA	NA	CAWSPGRVYEQYF	TGTGCCTGGAGCCCTGGGCGGGTTTACGAGCAGTACTTC
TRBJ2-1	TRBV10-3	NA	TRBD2	CAISRTSGDNEQFF	TGTGCCATCAGTAGGACTAGCGGGGACAATGAGCAGTTCTTC
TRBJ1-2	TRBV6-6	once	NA	CASNLQGDYGYTF	TGTGCCAGCAACCTACAGGGAGACTATGGCTACACCTTC
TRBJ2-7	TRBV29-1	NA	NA	CSASGAYEQYF	TGCAGCGCCTCCGGGGCCTACGAGCAGTACTTC
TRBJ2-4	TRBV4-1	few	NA	CASSQDLVGQAAKNIQYF	TGCGCCAGCAGCCAAGATTTAGTGGGACAAGCAGCCAAAAACATTCAGTACTTC
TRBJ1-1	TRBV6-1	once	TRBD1	CASRGTGTDTEAFF	TGTGCCAGCAGGGGGACAGGGACGGACACTGAAGCTTTCTTT
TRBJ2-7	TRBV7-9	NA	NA	CASSSWDGGYEQYF	TGTGCCAGCAGCTCCTGGGACGGGGGCTACGAGCAGTACTTC
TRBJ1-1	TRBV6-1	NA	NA	CASSENRHEAFF	TGTGCCAGCAGTGAAAACAGGCATGAAGCTTTCTTT
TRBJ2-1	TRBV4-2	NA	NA	CASSQVGPSGQFF	TGTGCCAGCAGCCAAGTGGGGCCCTCGGGGCAGTTCTTC